This is a list of T cell receptor beta chains from one sample in a study of T cell repertoires in cytomegalovirus infection. MiXCR, run by TCRdb on the reads, gives a single entry per CDR3 protein. This sample has a few hundred thousand distinct CDR3 sequences, with approximately 15% found just once. The sequencing sample was made of CD8+ T cells from PBMCs. These receptors all stem from a human donor in good health (CMV status not recorded). Some clones in this sample may be carry-over from other donors' samples. CDR3s include the opening cysteine and the closing phenylalanine or tryptophan. The D gene is left open where the match is weak. For some rows the clone size is stated as once, few or many, or as a class when expanded; others skip it.

-	-	TRBV3-1	TRBJ2-1	TGTGCCAGCAGCCACAACTCCGGTAAACAGGGACGGAATGAGCAGTTCTTC	CASSHNSGKQGRNEQFF
few	-	TRBV19	TRBJ1-1	TGTGCCAGTAGTATGTACACTGAAGCTTTCTTT	CASSMYTEAFF
-	TRBD2	TRBV12-3/TRBV12-4	TRBJ2-5	TGTGCCAGCACCACTTCTGGACTAGCGGGGAGTGAGACCCAGTACTTC	CASTTSGLAGSETQYF
-	-	TRBV6-1	TRBJ2-2	TGTGCCAGCAGTGAATTTCTCGGGGAGCTGTTTTTT	CASSEFLGELFF
-	-	TRBV2	TRBJ1-2	TGTGCCAGCAGTGTTTTTAGGGACGGCTACACCTTC	CASSVFRDGYTF
-	-	TRBV7-9	TRBJ2-3	TGTGCCAGCAGCTTATATCCCACAGATACGCAGTATTTT	CASSLYPTDTQYF
many	-	TRBV7-2	TRBJ2-7	TGTGCCAGCAGCTTAGCCGCACCTGTTGACGAGCAGTACTTC	CASSLAAPVDEQYF
many	-	TRBV2	TRBJ2-2	TGTGCCAGCAGTGGGGGCCAAGATAACACCGGGGAGCTGTTTTTT	CASSGGQDNTGELFF
few	-	TRBV20-1	TRBJ2-4	TGCAGTGCCCTCCCCGGGTGCGAGCGCGGCCGGGTAACCAAAAACATTCAGTACTTC	CSALPGCERGRVTKNIQYF
few	-	TRBV2	TRBJ2-5	TGTGCCAGCAGATTAGAGACCCAGTACTTC	CASRLETQYF
few	-	TRBV5-1	TRBJ1-1	TGCGCCAGCAGCTTGGAGGGGGGTTCCACTGAAGCTTTCTTT	CASSLEGGSTEAFF
few	TRBD1	TRBV6-2/TRBV6-3	TRBJ2-7	TGTGCCAGCCACGCTGGACAGGGCGGCGAGCAGTACTTC	CASHAGQGGEQYF
-	TRBD1	TRBV12-5	TRBJ1-5	TGTGCTAGTGGAGGACAGGGACAGGGGATTTTTTATCAGCCCCAGCATTTT	CASGGQGQGIFYQPQHF
few	-	TRBV12-3/TRBV12-4	TRBJ2-3	TGTGCCAGCAGTTTAACCGGGGAACACACAGATACGCAGTATTTT	CASSLTGEHTDTQYF
few	TRBD1	TRBV7-6	TRBJ2-3	TGTGCCAGCAGCTTCTCGACAGGGGGCACAGATACGCAGTATTTT	CASSFSTGGTDTQYF
few	-	TRBV7-9	TRBJ1-6	TGTGCCAGCAGCTCGTCAGCGCAGGTAGAGACCCTCCACTTT	CASSSSAQVETLHF
many	TRBD1	TRBV20-1	TRBJ1-2	TGCAGTGCCCCCGGGACAGGGGGATACTATGGCTACACCTTC	CSAPGTGGYYGYTF
once	TRBD1	TRBV7-1	TRBJ1-1	TGTGCCGGCCTGGACAGGGGCGATATGAACACTGAAGCTTTCTTT	CAGLDRGDMNTEAFF